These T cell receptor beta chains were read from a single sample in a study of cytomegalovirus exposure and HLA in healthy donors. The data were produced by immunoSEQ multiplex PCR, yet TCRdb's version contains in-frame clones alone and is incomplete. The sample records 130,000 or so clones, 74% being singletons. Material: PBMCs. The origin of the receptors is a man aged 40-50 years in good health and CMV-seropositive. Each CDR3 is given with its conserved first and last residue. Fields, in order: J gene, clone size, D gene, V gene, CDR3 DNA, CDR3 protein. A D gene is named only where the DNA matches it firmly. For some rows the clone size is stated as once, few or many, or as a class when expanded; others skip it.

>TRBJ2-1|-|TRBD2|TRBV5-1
TGCGCCAGCAGCTTGGCGGGGGGGGCTTACAATGAGCAGTTCTTC
CASSLAGGAYNEQFF
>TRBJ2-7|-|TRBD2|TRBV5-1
TGCGCCAGCAGCTTGGGCCCTAGCGGGAGCGTCGAGCAGTACTTC
CASSLGPSGSVEQYF
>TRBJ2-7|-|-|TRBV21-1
TGTGCCAGCAGCACTGGGACAGGCTACGAGCAGTACTTC
CASSTGTGYEQYF
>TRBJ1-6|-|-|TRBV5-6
TGTGCCAGCAGCTTGCGTAATTCACCCCTCCACTTT
CASSLRNSPLHF
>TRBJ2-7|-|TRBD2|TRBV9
TGTGCCAGCAGCCCAGACCCTACTAGCGGCTCCTACGAGCAGTACTTC
CASSPDPTSGSYEQYF
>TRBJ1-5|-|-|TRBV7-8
TGTGCCAGCAGTTCCAACCGGGGGGCTAACCAGCCCCAGCATTTT
CASSSNRGANQPQHF
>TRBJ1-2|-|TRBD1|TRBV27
TGTGCCAGCGGGTACAGGGGCGGCTACACCTTC
CASGYRGGYTF
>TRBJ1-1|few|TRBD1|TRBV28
TGTGCCAGCAGCACAGGGGGGAAGAACACTGAAGCTTTCTTT
CASSTGGKNTEAFF
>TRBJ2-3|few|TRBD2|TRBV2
TGTGCCAGCAGTGACCGTCGGGGGGGGGATACGCAGTATTTT
CASSDRRGGDTQYF
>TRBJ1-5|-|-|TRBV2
TGTGCCAGCAGTGTGGAGGGAGGGCGGAATCAGCCCCAGCATTTT
CASSVEGGRNQPQHF
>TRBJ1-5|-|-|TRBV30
TGTGCCTGGAGTAGTCAGGGCAATCAGCCCCAGCATTTT
CAWSSQGNQPQHF